The rows below give T cell receptor beta chains drawn from one sample of a study of Graves' ophthalmopathy and Graves' hyperthyroidism. TCRdb reprocessed the multiplex PCR reads via MiXCR and lists one record per CDR3 protein. The sample includes around 1.1 million distinct CDR3 sequences, 35% to 40% of them seen just once. Sequencing used peripheral blood or thyroid tissue (not recorded which). These receptors were taken from an adult man with Graves' hyperthyroidism. The CDR3 runs from the conserved cysteine through the conserved F or W. Each record gives: D gene, clone size, J gene, V gene, CDR3 DNA, CDR3 protein. The D gene is left open where the match is weak. Rows give clone size only sometimes, using once, few, many, or a class for an expanded clone.

NA | few | TRBJ1-1 | TRBV3-1 | TGTGCCAGCAGCCATACCGGGGTTGACGCTTTCTTT | CASSHTGVDAFF
NA | many | TRBJ1-1 | TRBV15 | TGTGCCACCAGTCCTACGGGCGGAGCGAACACTGAAGCTTTCTTT | CATSPTGGANTEAFF
TRBD2 | many | TRBJ2-2 | TRBV9 | TGTGCCAGCAGCACCGGGACTAGCGGCTACACCGGGGAGCTGTTTTTT | CASSTGTSGYTGELFF
NA | once | TRBJ2-5 | TRBV6-1 | TGTGCCAGCAGTGAGGGACACACCCAAGAGACCCAGTACTTC | CASSEGHTQETQYF
NA | NA | TRBJ2-5 | TRBV25-1 | TGTGCCAGCAGTGAATCCCAGGGGCCGAGAGGTGGAGAGACCCAGTACTTC | CASSESQGPRGGETQYF
TRBD2 | many | TRBJ2-2 | TRBV10-1 | TGCGCCAGCAGTGCGGCGGGGGGGCCCACCGGGGAGCTGTTTTTT | CASSAAGGPTGELFF
NA | many | TRBJ2-5 | TRBV10-3 | TGTGCCATCAGTGAAGGGGGGGCCCAGTACTTC | CAISEGGAQYF
TRBD1 | NA | TRBJ1-2 | TRBV6-5 | TGTGCCAGCACCGGGGACAGGAGGGTGGATGGCTACACCTTC | CASTGDRRVDGYTF
NA | many | TRBJ1-1 | TRBV20-1 | TGCAGTGCTAGCCCCGGAGGGATGAACACTGAAGCTTTCTTT | CSASPGGMNTEAFF
NA | many | TRBJ2-5 | TRBV10-2 | TGCGCCAGCAGCCCGATTCAGGAGACCCAGTACTTC | CASSPIQETQYF
NA | few | TRBJ1-1 | TRBV12-3/TRBV12-4 | TGTGCCAGCAATCCCCGGGCCCAAATAGGGGACACTGAAGCTTTCTTT | CASNPRAQIGDTEAFF
NA | many | TRBJ2-7 | TRBV10-3 | TGTGCCATCAGTGAGCCAGGGCGGGGCGACGAGCAGTACTTC | CAISEPGRGDEQYF
NA | many | TRBJ2-7 | TRBV10-1 | TGCGCCAGCAGTGGATCGGCCGATGGCTTCTCCTACGAGCAGTACTTC | CASSGSADGFSYEQYF
NA | few | TRBJ2-2 | TRBV7-2 | TGTGCCAGCAGCCTAGGTCTAGGGCTCACCGGGGAGCTGTTTTTT | CASSLGLGLTGELFF
NA | NA | TRBJ1-2 | TRBV29-1 | TGCAGCGCCCCGCGGGATCGAGAACGGGCCACCGGTTATGGCTACACCTTC | CSAPRDRERATGYGYTF
NA | many | TRBJ1-1 | TRBV5-1 | TGCGCCAGCAGCCTCGGGGCGGGCACTGAAGCTTTCTTT | CASSLGAGTEAFF
TRBD2 | NA | TRBJ2-5 | TRBV20-1 | TGCAGTGCCGGACTAGCGGGGGGGCCGAAGACCCAGTACTTC | CSAGLAGGPKTQYF
NA | many | TRBJ2-7 | TRBV25-1 | TGTGCCAGCAGTGAGGCCGTATGCGAGCAGTACTTC | CASSEAVCEQYF
NA | NA | TRBJ1-2 | TRBV19 | TGTGCCAGTAGAGGAACAGGGTACAATGGCTACACCTTC | CASRGTGYNGYTF
NA | NA | TRBJ1-3 | TRBV6-6 | TGTGCCAGCAAGGCAGGGTTGTTCCGCTCTGGAAACACCATATATTTT | CASKAGLFRSGNTIYF
NA | once | TRBJ1-3 | TRBV29-1 | TGCAGCGTTGAATGGAGGGGAACGAGCTCTGGAAACACCATATATTTT | CSVEWRGTSSGNTIYF
TRBD2 | many | TRBJ2-5 | TRBV10-3 | TGTGCCATCAGCGAATCGGGACTAGCCCAAGAGACCCAGTACTTC | CAISESGLAQETQYF
NA | NA | TRBJ2-1 | TRBV15 | TGTGCCACCAGCAGTCGGGATGAGCAGTTCTTC | CATSSRDEQFF
NA | many | TRBJ1-1 | TRBV19 | TGTGCCAGTAGTATGACTCTATCGGCTGAAGCTTTCTTT | CASSMTLSAEAFF
TRBD2 | many | TRBJ2-6 | TRBV24-1 | TGTGCCACCAGTGAAGCGGGATCTCCTGGGGCCAACGTCCTGACTTTC | CATSEAGSPGANVLTF
TRBD1 | once | TRBJ1-1 | TRBV7-9 | TGTGCCAGCAGCTTAGAGACAGGGGGTACAGCTTTCTTT | CASSLETGGTAFF
TRBD1 | many | TRBJ2-2 | TRBV7-6 | TGTGCCAGCAGCTTAGAGTACAGGGGGCGAAGCGGGGAGCTGTTTTTT | CASSLEYRGRSGELFF
NA | many | TRBJ1-1 | TRBV5-8 | TGTGCCAGCAGCTTGGCTGGGAAGACTGAAGCTTTCTTT | CASSLAGKTEAFF
NA | NA | TRBJ2-3 | TRBV25-1 | TGTGCCAGCAGTGAAGAGGTTGCCCCCCAGTCGCAGTATTTT | CASSEEVAPQSQYF
NA | NA | TRBJ1-1 | TRBV7-2 | TGTGCCAGCAGCTCTAGGACGGGATCTGCTGAAGCTTTCTTT | CASSSRTGSAEAFF
NA | NA | TRBJ2-5 | TRBV29-1 | TGCAGACCCTTCCCGGGAGCTCATCAGGCCCAGTACTTC | CRPFPGAHQAQYF
TRBD2 | many | TRBJ2-5 | TRBV2 | TGTGCCAGCAAAGTACTAGCGGGAGGGCTAGGGGGAGAGACCCAGTACTTC | CASKVLAGGLGGETQYF
NA | many | TRBJ1-1 | TRBV29-1 | TGCAGCGTTGATCGCAACAGGGCCTCTGAAGCTTTCTTT | CSVDRNRASEAFF
NA | NA | TRBJ2-7 | TRBV20-1 | TGCAGTGCTAGACCCGGGGCCAGCTACGAGCAGTACTTC | CSARPGASYEQYF
TRBD2 | NA | TRBJ2-3 | TRBV7-9 | TGTGCCAGCAGCCCCAGGACTAGTTGGGATACGCAGTATTTT | CASSPRTSWDTQYF
NA | many | TRBJ1-6 | TRBV20-1 | TGCAGTGCTAGTGTCGGCAGTATGTGGGGTAATTCACCCCTCCACTTT | CSASVGSMWGNSPLHF
NA | many | TRBJ1-1 | TRBV25-1 | TGTGCCAGCAGTGAAAGGGGCACTGAAGCTTTCTTT | CASSERGTEAFF
TRBD1 | many | TRBJ1-6 | TRBV10-3 | TGTGCCAGCCGGGACAGCTTAGATTCACCCCTCCACTTT | CASRDSLDSPLHF
TRBD1 | NA | TRBJ1-5 | TRBV7-9 | TGTGCCAGCAGCAATTCCCGGGACAGGGCTGAGCCCCAGCATTTT | CASSNSRDRAEPQHF
TRBD1 | NA | TRBJ1-2 | TRBV5-5 | TGCGCCAGCAGCTTGGATACGGGACAGCAGGCATCTTTCCTTGGCTACACCTTC | CASSLDTGQQASFLGYTF
NA | NA | TRBJ1-1 | TRBV25-1 | TGTGCCAGCAGTGTCCCCGGGCAGGGGCGCGACACTGAAGCTTTCTTT | CASSVPGQGRDTEAFF
TRBD1 | few | TRBJ1-6 | TRBV9 | TGTGCCAGCAGCTGGACAGGGGGGGGGTCACCCCTCCACTTT | CASSWTGGGSPLHF
TRBD1 | NA | TRBJ2-7 | TRBV5-4 | TGTGCCAGCAGCTTGCAGGGGGCGGAATACGAGCAGTACTTC | CASSLQGAEYEQYF
TRBD2 | NA | TRBJ2-2 | TRBV6-6 | TGTGCCGCGAGGACTAGCGGTATCGGGGAGCTGTTTTTT | CAARTSGIGELFF
NA | NA | TRBJ2-7 | TRBV6-1 | TGTGCCAGCAACTTAGCGTGGGGCAGGGCGGACGAGCAGTACTTC | CASNLAWGRADEQYF
TRBD1 | NA | TRBJ2-7 | TRBV29-1 | TGCAGCGTTGAAGTCGACGACAGGGGGCGCTACGAGCAGTACTTC | CSVEVDDRGRYEQYF
NA | many | TRBJ2-6 | TRBV2 | TGTGCCAGCAAACTACACTCTGGGGCCAACGTCCTGACTTTC | CASKLHSGANVLTF
NA | many | TRBJ1-2 | TRBV6-5 | TGTGCCAGCAGGGGGACGGGGGATGGCTACACCTTC | CASRGTGDGYTF
TRBD1 | NA | TRBJ1-5 | TRBV6-5 | TGTGCCGGCAGGCGAGAGGGGGCTAATCAGCCCCAGCATTTT | CAGRREGANQPQHF
NA | many | TRBJ2-5 | TRBV10-3 | TGTGCCATCAGTGAAGCGGGACACTCACCACAGGAGACCCAGTACTTC | CAISEAGHSPQETQYF
TRBD1 | NA | TRBJ1-3 | TRBV10-3 | TGTGCCAGCAAGACAGGGAGTGGGGGAAACACCATATATTTT | CASKTGSGGNTIYF
NA | many | TRBJ1-1 | TRBV4-2 | TGTGCCAGCAGCCAAGAGGCAGTCATGAACACTGAAGCTTTCTTT | CASSQEAVMNTEAFF
NA | many | TRBJ2-7 | TRBV29-1 | TGCAGCGCGAGGGGATCCGGTAACGAGCAGTACTTC | CSARGSGNEQYF
TRBD1 | NA | TRBJ1-6 | TRBV24-1 | TGTGCCACCAGTGATTGGACAGGGGTAAGGAATTCACCCCTCCACTTT | CATSDWTGVRNSPLHF